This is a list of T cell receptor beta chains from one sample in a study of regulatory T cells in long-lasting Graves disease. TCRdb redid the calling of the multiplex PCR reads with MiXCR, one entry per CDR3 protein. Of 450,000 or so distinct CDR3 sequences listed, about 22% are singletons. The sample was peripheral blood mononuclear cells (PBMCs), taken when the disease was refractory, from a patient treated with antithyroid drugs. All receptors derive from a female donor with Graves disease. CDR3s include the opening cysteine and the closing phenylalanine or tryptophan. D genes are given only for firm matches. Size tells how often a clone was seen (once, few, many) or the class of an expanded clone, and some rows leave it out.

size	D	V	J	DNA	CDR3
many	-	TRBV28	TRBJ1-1	TGTGCCAGCAGTCCAATGACTAAAACGAACACTGAAGCTTTCTTT	CASSPMTKTNTEAFF
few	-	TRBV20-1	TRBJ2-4	TGCAGTGCACTGGCCCTAGGGCTAGCCAAAAACATTCAGTACTTC	CSALALGLAKNIQYF
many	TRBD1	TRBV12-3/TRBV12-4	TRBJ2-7	TGTGCCAGCAGCGGCCTCCGGGACAGGGTCTACGAGCAGTACTTC	CASSGLRDRVYEQYF
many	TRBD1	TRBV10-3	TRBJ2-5	TGTGCCATCAGTACTGACCGGGACAGCCAAGAGACCCAGTACTTC	CAISTDRDSQETQYF
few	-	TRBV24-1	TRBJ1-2	TGTGCCACCAGTGATCGAGACAGCTATGGCTACACCTTC	CATSDRDSYGYTF
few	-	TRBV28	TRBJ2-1	TGTGCCAGCAGTTTAAGCTATGAGCAGTTCTTC	CASSLSYEQFF
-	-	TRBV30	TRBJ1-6	TGTGCCTGGAGGGCAGGTAGCAATTCACCCCTCCACTTT	CAWRAGSNSPLHF
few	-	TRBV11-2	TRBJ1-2	TGTGCCAGCAGCTTAGATGGAGGGACGGCTCTGGAGGGCTACACCTTC	CASSLDGGTALEGYTF
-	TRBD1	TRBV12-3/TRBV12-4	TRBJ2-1	TGTGCCAGCAGGTCCGGGACAGGGTCCTACAATGAGCAGTTCTTC	CASRSGTGSYNEQFF
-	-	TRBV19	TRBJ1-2	TGTGCCAGTAGTCTCGCGGTTGGCTACACCTTC	CASSLAVGYTF
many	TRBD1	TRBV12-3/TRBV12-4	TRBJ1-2	TGTGCCAGCAGCCCTGGGGACAGGGGGCTTGGCTACACCTTC	CASSPGDRGLGYTF
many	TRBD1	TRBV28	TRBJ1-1	TGTGCCAGCAGTTTGACGACAGGGGTGAACACTGAAGCTTTCTTT	CASSLTTGVNTEAFF
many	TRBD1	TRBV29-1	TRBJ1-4	TGCAGCGTTAGCCGACAGGGGTTGGGTGAAAAACTGTTTTTT	CSVSRQGLGEKLFF